This entry describes one T cell receptor (beta chain). Its antigen is not yet known. No per-base quality is available; no much larger clone lies one base away. This record comes from a study of shared clonotypes between healthy human individuals (dated by TCRdb to the early 2020s). With regard to the full study: The cohort comprised a couple of women and three men aged 18 to 49 years. The study deeply sequenced blood TCR repertoires of roughly five healthy adults to estimate repertoire size and the extent of clonotype sharing between individuals. Each donor's leukapheresis produced roughly between roughly 0.9 and 8.9 billion PBMCs. Different laboratories and diverse techniques were used to prepare libraries and sequence TCR repertoires, to increase sequencing depth and limit assay-specific biases. Per donor, three plates each were used for CD4 naive and CD4 memory, two for CD8 naive, and one for CD8 memory.

For the CD8 naive samples, CD45RO-negative cells were positively selected for CCR7, yielding a CD45RA+CCR7+ population from which TemRA cells were excluded. Healthy HIV-negative adults with no recently reported acute infections or vaccinations were included as donors. All donors were Caucasian adults living in Nashville, Tennessee, USA. Blood was obtained by leukapheresis, after which PBMCs were separated by Ficoll-Histopaque density gradient centrifugation and cryopreserved in liquid nitrogen vapor phase. Purity and quantity of every magnetically sorted T cell population were checked by analytical flow cytometry. From each sorted fraction, genomic DNA was isolated and quantified by UV absorbance on a Nanodrop 2000c. CDR1 GTSNPN and CDR2 SVGIG are derived from the germline V gene (reference sequence). V is shortened by 4 bases, J by 8 bases, and the region joining them spans 20 bases. The CDR3 spans 14 residues, from the cysteine through the phenylalanine. Only the CDR3 part of the read is kept: 42 bases, read in frame from the first base.

Using the deep immunoSEQ assay, TCR CDR3 regions were amplified from genomic DNA by multiplex PCR. For each cell subset, the extracted genomic DNA was distributed evenly across all wells of several immunoSEQ 96-well plates, and each plate served as one replicate. For sorted subsets, each replicate PCR was loaded with approximately 0.2 ug genomic DNA, equivalent to 30,000 or so T cell genomes. Purified libraries were measured with a Qubit 3.0 fluorometer, size-checked on a Bioanalyzer 2100, and measured again with the KAPA Library Quantification kit. Every immunoSEQ 96-well plate was sequenced on a dedicated single-read 150-cycle Illumina NextSeq 550 flow cell. In the authors' own workflow: The immunoSEQ output contained only junctional sequences without quality scores, so filtering could not match that applied to full-length reads. Sequences were annotated with PyIR, a Python wrapper for IgBLAST v1.9, using IMGT germline references to assign V/J genes and CDR3. Reads were filtered out if the reads had weak V/J assignments (E-value above 1e-6), no CDR3, stop codons, out-of-frame junctions, or ambiguous translated residues. V3J clonotypes were defined as sequences sharing an identical inferred V gene, J gene, and CDR3 amino acid sequence. To compute the percentage overlap between repertoires, the number of shared unique clonotypes was divided by the size of the smaller repertoire. RTK rarefaction, the Chao1 estimator, and Recon v2.1 estimates of unobserved clonotypes were used to assess repertoire richness. Generation probabilities were computed with OLGA for all TCRbeta clonotypes obtained by the gDNA method from four donors. This is the immuneACCESS table as TCRdb keeps it, with only in-frame sequences that have V and J called. A part of the clones is gone; compared with another copy, unresolved V genes explain less than half, and the rest is unexplained. V, J and clone size derive from that table, while D and trimming were established from the DNA sequence. A total of around 2,000,000 clones appear in this sample, just under 95% of them only once. Approximately 1% of the sample belongs to the ten largest clones.

Here is what the overall study found, with its caveats: Rarefaction of sorted-subset datasets indicated incomplete sequencing despite the large sequencing depth. When a few donors were compared, the shared fraction of clonotypes was about 5% for naive CD4, roughly 3.4% for naive CD8, 2.3% for memory CD4, and under 0.5% for memory CD8. Higher generation probabilities were observed for clonotypes shared by all four sorted-subset donors than for non-shared clonotypes. Estimated clonotype richness was generally larger for naive than for memory subsets. The genetic and exposure-history diversity represented was limited by the small number of donors. Sampling was restricted to blood, and TCR repertoires in tissue are likely to differ from TCR repertoires in blood. Pairwise subsampling indicated that sequencing depth was expected to affect the degree of clonotype sharing among donors.

The source of this sequence is a young man in good health. The receptor chain draws on TRBV30 and TRBJ1-1; the D gene identity is not certain. Sequences were obtained from naive CD8+ T cells sorted from blood. The meaning of the sample's cell subset or site label: CD45RA+CCR7+. At the DNA level, the sequence is TGTGCCTGGAACGAAGGCGGGATGGGGTCCGAAGCTTTCTTT. Its product reads: CAWNEGGMGSEAFF.